This section outlines one T cell receptor (beta chain) sequence together with its context. This clonotype was counted a single time. Its antigen is still unknown. Per-base quality was not reported, and no clone a single base away is much larger than it. A lone read gives weak evidence. The sample comes from a study of regulatory T cells in long-lasting Graves disease (dated by TCRdb to the early 2020s). As for the study more broadly: Antithyroid drugs had been taken for less than 3 months by newly diagnosed Graves' disease patients. Peripheral blood TCR sequencing and RNA sequencing compared persistent Graves' disease patients with newly diagnosed Graves' disease patients. The study took place in China and was registered as a clinical trial. A total of around 35 samples underwent TCR sequencing, from about 13 patients with persistent Graves' disease and about 20 patients with newly diagnosed Graves' disease.

V loses 2 bases of germline sequence and J loses 8 bases, and the interval between the two ends is 15 bases. From the cysteine through the phenylalanine, the CDR3 covers 15 amino acids. The CDR3 DNA has 45 bases and is translated from base 1. The library was produced with multiplex PCR. Sequencing was carried out with an Illumina HiSeq 4000. iRepertoire HTBI primers and Arm-PCR amplification of CDR3 regions were used to construct TCR beta libraries. Gel purification was performed on PCR products prior to sequencing. The authors' analysis ran thus. Gene usage analysis of CDR3 amino acid clonotypes used the 50 to 70 TRBV and some 13 TRBJ segments found across samples. COPE and FqMerger were used to merge the filtered high-quality paired reads into contigs. Contigs were aligned with BLAST to IMGT TRBV, TRBD and TRBJ reference genes, and CDR3 was defined per IMGT. Highly expanded clones were defined as clonotypes with a frequency above 0.1%. Shannon entropy was used to measure repertoire diversity, and the Gini coefficient was used to measure V-J evenness. A clonotype was considered public if more than one individual shared it. TCRdb cleaned the public reads at Q25 with fastp, built clones with MiXCR and kept in-frame beta chains. Each CDR3 protein gets just one entry, which takes the most common genes and DNA from the rows behind it. TCRdb, not the original authors, processed these V and J calls. In all, the sample holds 540,000 or so distinct CDR3 sequences, and roughly 14% of those were seen once. 8% to 10% of the sample rests with the top ten.

Results and caveats for the whole study, not just this receptor: As a limitation, the authors acknowledged that the small sample size may reduce accuracy. A larger number of public clonotypes was shared among persistent patients (more than 2,500) than among newly diagnosed patients (around 880). Only the TCR beta chain was sequenced and analyzed. Because the primary lesion, thyroid tissue, could not be accessed, the study looked at peripheral blood alone. Persistent disease showed preferential use of TRBV28, TRBJ1-2 and TRBJ2-5, whereas newly diagnosed disease favored TRBV20-1 and TRBJ2-1. Compared with newly diagnosed patients, persistent Graves' disease patients had lower TCR Shannon entropy and fewer highly expanded clones, which suggests clonal expansion.

The sample's time point label, decoded: newly diagnosed GD, antithyroid drugs for less than 3 months. For both TCR sequencing and RNA sequencing, RNA was extracted from PBMCs in TRIzol. The diagnosis of Graves' disease was made according to American Thyroid Association guidelines. Patients were recruited from an endocrinology department in Xi'an, China. Each patient gave 8.5 to 9.5 milliliters of peripheral blood, collected in an EDTA anticoagulant tube. Ficoll Paque Plus density gradient separation was used to isolate PBMCs, and no further T cell sorting was done. RNA quality was checked with an Agilent 2100 Bioanalyzer and agarose gel, and concentration with a NanoDrop 2000. This same sample was also part of a study on T cells in Graves' hyperthyroidism and ophthalmopathy. As that second study puts it: Graves' hyperthyroidism was defined as stable when no progression to ophthalmopathy occurred over 18 months of follow-up. Hyperthyroidism patients were newly diagnosed, with disease duration under 2 months, and aged 18 to 65 years. Any patient with an uncontrolled infection, another autoimmune disease, pregnancy or lactation was excluded. Diagnoses were established on the basis of clinical symptoms, serum thyroxine and TRAb, thyroid ultrasound, and orbital computed tomography. The TCR CDR3 was subjected to a first round of RT-PCR using the HTBI primer set and the Qiagen OneStep RT-PCR kit. Most expanded thyroid clonotypes (frequency above 0.001) were also found in blood, which suggests that blood repertoires may mirror thyroid immune responses. Ophthalmopathy was separated from stable hyperthyroidism by a 13 V-J signature model, with approximately 86% sensitivity and about 81% specificity obtained in cross-validation and 80%/75% obtained in testing. In validation, the model predicted progression to ophthalmopathy a median of about 6.8 months before onset, with over 55% sensitivity and 72.22% specificity. To identify distinguishing TCR V-J signatures, a discovery cohort of about 95 patients was used, comprising 43 with Graves' ophthalmopathy and 55 to 65 with stable Graves' hyperthyroidism. Whether ophthalmopathy could be predicted prospectively was tested in an independent validation cohort made up of 18 to 20 hyperthyroidism patients plus 17 patients who later progressed to ophthalmopathy. The approximately 90 discovery patients were divided at random into training and test sets in a 7:3 ratio. In several Graves' hyperthyroidism patients, the study also compared T-cell repertoires from thyroid tissue with T-cell repertoires from blood. Following sampling, methimazole starting at 30 mg daily was given to hyperthyroidism patients, and high-dose intravenous methylprednisolone was given to ophthalmopathy patients. Libraries were constructed in a second round of multiplex PCR, after which size selection and purification were carried out. Libraries were sequenced paired-end with 100 bp reads on an Illumina HiSeq2000. SOAPnuke was used to process the raw data, with reads discarded if the reads contained adapters or uncalled bases, had a mean Phred below 15, or lacked an exact constant-primer or identifier match. High-quality paired reads were merged using COPE v1.2.5, and each unique nucleotide sequence was defined as a clonotype. Clonotypes were aligned to IMGT TRBV, TRBD and TRBJ reference segments using MiTCR v1.1. The analysis included only V-J combinations with a frequency above 0.0001, which together covered 99.2% of the repertoires. A TCS score was defined as the ratio of F50 (clonal expansion) to E x V (chaos), with BLOSUM62-based TCRdist applied between CDR3 peptides within each V-J. Welch's t-statistics and random forest reduced approximately 520 V-J features to 13, which were used in a naive Bayes classifier (R e1071). No statistical method was used to fix the sample size in advance, and group allocation was not hidden from the investigators. The paper reports TCR Vbeta CDR3 sequencing of 140 or so peripheral blood samples: under 45 ophthalmopathy, fewer than 85 hyperthyroidism and about 17 progressor patients.

This clonotype was sampled from a man aged 30-40 years with Graves disease. Donor details come from another sample of the same person, matched by shared clones. Material: peripheral blood mononuclear cells (PBMCs), obtained at new diagnosis, from a patient treated with antithyroid drugs. The V and J genes are TRBV12-3 or TRBV12-4 and TRBJ2-2; the D gene is unclear. The nucleotides are TGTGCCAGCAGTTTACAGTCAAGAACCCCGGGGGAGCTGTTTTTT. Translated, it gives CASSLQSRTPGELFF.